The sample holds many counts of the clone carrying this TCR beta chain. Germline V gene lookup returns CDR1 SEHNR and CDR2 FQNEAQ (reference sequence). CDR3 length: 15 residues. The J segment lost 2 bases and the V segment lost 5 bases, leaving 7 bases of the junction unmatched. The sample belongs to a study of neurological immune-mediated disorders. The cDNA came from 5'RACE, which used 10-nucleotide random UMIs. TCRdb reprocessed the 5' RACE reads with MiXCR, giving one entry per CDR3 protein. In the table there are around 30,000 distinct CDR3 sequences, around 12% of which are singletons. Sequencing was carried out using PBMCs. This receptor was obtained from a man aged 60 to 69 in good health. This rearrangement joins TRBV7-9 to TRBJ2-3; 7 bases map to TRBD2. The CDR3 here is CASSPSLAITDTQYF. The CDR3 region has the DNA TGTGCCAGCAGCCCCTCACTAGCGATCACAGATACGCAGTATTTT.